This T cell receptor (beta chain) stems from a study of cytomegalovirus exposure and HLA in healthy donors. The CDR3 covers 15 residues. Germline V gene data show CDR1 as MNHEY and CDR2 as SVGAGI. V gave up 6 bases and J gave up 1 base, with 15 bases separating them. Comment on this clone: Its target is not known.

Study-level points and caveats: TCR clusters originating in the first cohort tended to co-occur in the 100 to 150 validation repertoires, according to a later analysis. Whilst most TCR sequences proved rare, a subset of public TCRs occurred across many donors.

Using immunoSEQ multiplex PCR, the repertoire was profiled, and TCRdb retains in-frame clones only, with some absent. There are some 170,000 clones in the sample; about 89% occur only once, and 2% to 3% lies in the top ten. The chain recombines TRBV6-5 with TRBJ1-1; D gene unclear. This sequence was found in a man younger than 35 in good health and CMV-seropositive. Sequenced input: PBMCs. The CDR3 DNA is TGTGCCAGCAGGGGTTATGACTTGCGGAACACTGAAGCTTTCTTT. Amino acids: CASRGYDLRNTEAFF.